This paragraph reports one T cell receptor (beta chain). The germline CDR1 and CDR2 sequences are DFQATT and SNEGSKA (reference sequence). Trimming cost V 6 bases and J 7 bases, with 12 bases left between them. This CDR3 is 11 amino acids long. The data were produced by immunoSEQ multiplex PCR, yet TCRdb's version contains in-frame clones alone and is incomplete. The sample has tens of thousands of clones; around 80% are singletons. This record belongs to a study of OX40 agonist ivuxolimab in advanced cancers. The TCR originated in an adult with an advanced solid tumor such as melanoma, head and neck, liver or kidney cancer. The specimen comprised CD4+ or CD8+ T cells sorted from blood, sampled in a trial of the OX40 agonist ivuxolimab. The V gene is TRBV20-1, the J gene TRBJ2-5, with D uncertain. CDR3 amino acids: CSAVPLGTQYF. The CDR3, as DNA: TGCAGTGCCGTGCCCTTGGGGACCCAGTACTTC.